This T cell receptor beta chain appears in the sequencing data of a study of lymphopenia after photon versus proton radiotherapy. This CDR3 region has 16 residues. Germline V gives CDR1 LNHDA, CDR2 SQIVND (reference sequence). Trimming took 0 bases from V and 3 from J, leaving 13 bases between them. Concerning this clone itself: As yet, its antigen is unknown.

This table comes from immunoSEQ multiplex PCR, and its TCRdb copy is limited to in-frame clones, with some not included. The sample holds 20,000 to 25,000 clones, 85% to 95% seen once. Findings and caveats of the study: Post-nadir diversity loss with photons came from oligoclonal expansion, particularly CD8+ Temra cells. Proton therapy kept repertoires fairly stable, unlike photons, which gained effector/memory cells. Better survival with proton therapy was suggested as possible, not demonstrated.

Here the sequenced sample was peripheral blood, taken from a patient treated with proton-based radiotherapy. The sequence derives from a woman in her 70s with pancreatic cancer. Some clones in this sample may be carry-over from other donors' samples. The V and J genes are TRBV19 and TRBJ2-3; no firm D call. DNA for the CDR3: TGTGCCAGTAGTATAGATGATCAAAGGCAAACAGATACGCAGTATTTT. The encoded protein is CASSIDDQRQTDTQYF.